A selection of T cell receptor beta chains follows, all from one sample in a study. Each CDR3 protein is one row after TCRdb ran MiXCR on the 5' RACE reads. The table records 9,500 to 10,000 distinct CDR3 sequences, around 15% of them present only once. Material: Tregs sorted from blood. The receptors shown here come from a female donor with breast cancer. Both conserved end residues are part of each CDR3. A D gene is named only where the DNA matches it firmly. Expanded clones are given a class, and other clones once, few, many or no size at all.

J,D,V,size,DNA,CDR3
TRBJ2-1,TRBD2,TRBV7-2,medium-sized,TGTGCCAGCAGCTTAGACGGGACTAGGAGTCATGAGCAGTTCTTC,CASSLDGTRSHEQFF
TRBJ2-7,TRBD1,TRBV5-1,few,TGCGCCAGCAGTTCCGGACAGGGGGCGAACTACGAGCAGTACTTC,CASSSGQGANYEQYF
TRBJ2-1,NA,TRBV3-1,medium-sized,TGTGCCAGCAGCCAGACACGAAATGAGCAGTTCTTC,CASSQTRNEQFF
TRBJ2-1,TRBD2,TRBV12-3/TRBV12-4,medium-sized,TGTGCCAGCGCTAGACTAGCGGGAGGGTCCAATGAGCAGTTCTTC,CASARLAGGSNEQFF
TRBJ1-2,NA,TRBV7-2,medium-sized,TGTGCCAGCAGCTTAGACGGCAGGAACTATGGCTACACCTTC,CASSLDGRNYGYTF
TRBJ2-1,NA,TRBV6-2/TRBV6-3,medium-sized,TGTGCCAGCAGTTATCCAGCGGGTGCTAGAAATGAGCAGTTCTTC,CASSYPAGARNEQFF
TRBJ1-1,TRBD1,TRBV7-2,medium-sized,TGTGCCAGCAGCTCCCAGGGGGGCTCTGAAGCTTTCTTT,CASSSQGGSEAFF
TRBJ2-2,NA,TRBV12-3/TRBV12-4,NA,TGCGTCAGCAGTTTAATGATTGGGACCGGGGAGCTGTTTTTT,CVSSLMIGTGELFF
TRBJ2-5,TRBD2,TRBV29-1,NA,TGCAGCGTTGAAAGCGCGACTACTAGCGGGCGGTACCAAGAGACCCAGTACTTC,CSVESATTSGRYQETQYF
TRBJ2-7,NA,TRBV4-1,many,TGCGCCAGCAGCCCGGGACCAAAGTACGAGCAGTACTTC,CASSPGPKYEQYF
TRBJ2-2,NA,TRBV7-9,many,TGTGCCAGCAGCTCTCGGACGACCGGGGAGCTGTTTTTT,CASSSRTTGELFF
TRBJ2-2,NA,TRBV6-1,many,TGTGCCATTTCCTCCCTGGGGGCTAGTATCACCGGGGAGCTGTTTTTT,CAISSLGASITGELFF
TRBJ1-5,NA,TRBV20-1,medium-sized,TGCAGTGCTGGAAAGGGAGCGGGTAGCAATCAGCCCCAGCATTTT,CSAGKGAGSNQPQHF
TRBJ1-4,TRBD1,TRBV24-1,medium-sized,TGTGCCACCAGTGGGGACAGTAATGAAAAACTGTTTTTT,CATSGDSNEKLFF
TRBJ2-5,NA,TRBV6-5,medium-sized,TGTGCCAGCATCGACGCGGGGACCCAGTACTTC,CASIDAGTQYF
TRBJ1-1,TRBD1,TRBV5-5,medium-sized,TGTGCCAGCAGCGGCTCCGGGACAGGGGGCACTGAAGCTTTCTTT,CASSGSGTGGTEAFF
TRBJ1-1,NA,TRBV12-3/TRBV12-4,NA,TGTGCCAGCAACCTAGCGGCGGGGGCAGAAGCTTTCTTT,CASNLAAGAEAFF
TRBJ1-5,NA,TRBV30,NA,TGTGCCTGGAGTACGGGGGCGGCAGGGACTGATCAGCCCCAGCATTTT,CAWSTGAAGTDQPQHF
TRBJ1-3,NA,TRBV9,many,TGTGCCAGCAGCTCGAGGGGAGGAAACACCATATATTTT,CASSSRGGNTIYF
TRBJ2-7,TRBD1,TRBV7-9,NA,TGTGCCTGCAGCCCCGGGACAGGGGGCTTCCAGGGGCAGTACTTC,CACSPGTGGFQGQYF
TRBJ2-7,NA,TRBV4-3,medium-sized,TGCGCCAGCAGCCAAGATCCACTCAGGGCCTACGAGCAGTACTTC,CASSQDPLRAYEQYF
TRBJ2-1,TRBD2,TRBV7-2,NA,TGTGCCAGCAGCTCATTAGCGGGAGCAGCGAATGAGCAGTTCTTC,CASSSLAGAANEQFF